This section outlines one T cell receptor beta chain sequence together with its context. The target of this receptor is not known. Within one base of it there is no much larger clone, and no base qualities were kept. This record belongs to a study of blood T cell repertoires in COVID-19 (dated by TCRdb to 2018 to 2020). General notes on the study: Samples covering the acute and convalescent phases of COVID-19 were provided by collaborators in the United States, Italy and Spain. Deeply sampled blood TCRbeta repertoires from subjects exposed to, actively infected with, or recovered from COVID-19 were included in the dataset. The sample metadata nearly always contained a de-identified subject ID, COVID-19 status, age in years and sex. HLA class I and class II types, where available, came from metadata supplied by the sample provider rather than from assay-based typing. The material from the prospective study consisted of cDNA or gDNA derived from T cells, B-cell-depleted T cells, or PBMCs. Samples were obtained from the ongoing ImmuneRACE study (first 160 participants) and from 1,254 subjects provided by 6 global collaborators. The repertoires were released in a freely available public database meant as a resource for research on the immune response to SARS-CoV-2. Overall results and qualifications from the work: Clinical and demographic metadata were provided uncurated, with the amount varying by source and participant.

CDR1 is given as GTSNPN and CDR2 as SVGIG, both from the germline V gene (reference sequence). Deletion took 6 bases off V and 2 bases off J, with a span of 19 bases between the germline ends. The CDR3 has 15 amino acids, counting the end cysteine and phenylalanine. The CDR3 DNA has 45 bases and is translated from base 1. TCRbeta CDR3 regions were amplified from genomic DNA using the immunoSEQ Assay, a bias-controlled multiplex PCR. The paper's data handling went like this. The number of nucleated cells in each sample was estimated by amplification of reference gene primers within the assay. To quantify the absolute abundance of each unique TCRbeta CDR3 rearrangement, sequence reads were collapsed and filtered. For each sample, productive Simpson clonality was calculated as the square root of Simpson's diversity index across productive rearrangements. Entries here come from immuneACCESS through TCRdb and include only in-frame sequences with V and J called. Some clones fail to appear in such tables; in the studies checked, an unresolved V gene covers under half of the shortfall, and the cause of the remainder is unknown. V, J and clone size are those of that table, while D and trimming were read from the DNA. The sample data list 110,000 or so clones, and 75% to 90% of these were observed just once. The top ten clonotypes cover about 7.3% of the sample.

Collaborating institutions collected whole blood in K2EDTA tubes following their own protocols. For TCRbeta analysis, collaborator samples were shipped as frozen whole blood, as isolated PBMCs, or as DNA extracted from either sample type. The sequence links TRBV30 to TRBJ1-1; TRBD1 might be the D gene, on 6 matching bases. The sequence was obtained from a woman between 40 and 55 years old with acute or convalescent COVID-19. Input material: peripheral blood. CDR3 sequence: CACQGQNLPNTEAFF. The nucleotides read TGTGCCTGTCAGGGGCAGAACCTTCCCAACACTGAAGCTTTCTTT.